This entry describes one T cell receptor beta chain. The target antigen is unknown. This is likely a read error, given that the CDR3 carries no conserved phenylalanine or tryptophan at its end. No DNA is shown, since the ends of the CDR3 on it are uncertain; the CDR3 is the one TCRdb lists. PCR was performed a second time for roughly 7 to 12 cycles using a sample-barcoded 5' primer and a J-beta primer mix. TCRdb called the 5' RACE reads again in MiXCR, with one record for every CDR3 protein. The data hold approximately 1.5 million distinct CDR3 sequences, with roughly 30% observed a single time. Ranging in age from about 6 to 95, the donors were healthy Caucasian individuals from Russia. These data come from a study of blood T cells in healthy people across ages. Study findings and constraints: Per million T cells, TCR beta diversity dropped roughly linearly as age increased.

The CDR3 has 15 residues if both end residues are counted. This TCR derives from a woman in her 30s in good health. Specimen: blood. This chain links TRBV21-1 with TRBJ2-4; TRBD1 was called by the table and not checked on the DNA. TRBV21-1 is a pseudogene segment. The CDR3 spells CASYSREGGPGHSVL.